The 21 T cell receptor beta chains presented below share a single source sample, sequenced in a study of OX40 agonist ivuxolimab in advanced cancers. Library method: the immunoSEQ multiplex PCR assay. What TCRdb holds here is the immuneACCESS table cut down to in-frame rearrangements. Part of the clones is not present; checked against another copy, under half of the missing clones reflect an unresolved V gene, and the others are unexplained. The sample table records 63,000 or so clones; more than 70% of these occur just once. The ten largest clones take up roughly 8% of the sample. This specimen was CD4+ or CD8+ T cells sorted from blood, taken in a trial of the OX40 agonist ivuxolimab. Receptor source: an adult with an advanced solid tumor such as melanoma, head and neck, liver or kidney cancer.

The chain is built from TRBV5-1 and TRBJ2-3; the match to TRBD2 covers 9 bases. The CDR3 covers 16 residues. J was trimmed by 4 bases and V by 0 bases; bases with no gene match: 6. Per the germline V gene, CDR1 is SGHRS and CDR2 is YFSETQ. Written as DNA, the CDR3 is TGCGCCAGCAGCTTGGGGGCTAGCGGGGTGGCAGATACGCAGTATTTT. It codes for CASSLGASGVADTQYF.

This rearrangement joins TRBV4-1 to TRBJ2-5; 9 nucleotides align to TRBD2. This CDR3 region has 16 residues. Germline CDR1 is MGHRA and CDR2 is YSYEKL. After removal of 1 base from V and 4 bases from J, the junction contained 7 bases not matched to a gene. CDR3 nucleotide sequence: TGCGCCAGCAGCCAAGCACGCGGGAGGGCCTTAGAGACCCAGTACTTC. Its translation: CASSQARGRALETQYF.

V gene TRBV11-2 combines with J gene TRBJ2-1; no clear D. The CDR3 loop spans 12 amino acids. Germline loops: CDR1 SGHAT, CDR2 FQNNGV. The V gene lost 2 bases and the J gene lost 4 bases, with 3 bases spanning the gap. The CDR3 DNA reads as TGTGCCAGCAGCTTAAGGTACAATGAGCAGTTCTTC. It yields the protein CASSLRYNEQFF.

This clone has a single count. The V gene is TRBV15, the J gene TRBJ2-2, with D possibly being TRBD1 or TRBD2 (6 bases each). The V and J ends lost 2 bases and 3 bases respectively, with 19 bases between them. From germline, CDR1 is LNHNV and CDR2 YYDKDF (reference sequence). This CDR3 has 18 amino acids. The chain's CDR3 is CATSRPKGGPGHTGELFF. For the CDR3, the DNA is TGTGCCACCAGCAGACCCAAAGGGGGGCCGGGGCACACCGGGGAGCTGTTTTTT.

The chain employs TRBV7-2 and TRBJ2-5; D is undetermined. The germline V gene encodes CDR1 SGHTA and CDR2 FQGNSA. V lost 2 bases and J lost 2, with 9 bases in between. CDR3 length: 14 residues. In nucleotides, the CDR3 is TGTGCCAGCAGCTTATCCAAGAAACAAGAGACCCAGTACTTC. It specifies CASSLSKKQETQYF.

In this sample, this clone turned up once. The CDR3 coding sequence is TGTGCCAGCAATAGGACACTGGAAGCTTTCTTT. Amino acid sequence: CASNRTLEAFF. The V and J genes are TRBV21-1 and TRBJ1-1; the table calls TRBD1, which could not be checked here. TRBV21-1 is a documented pseudogene. The CDR3 is 11 amino acids.

This clone was found a few times. V usage is TRBV29-1 and J usage is TRBJ2-2; D uncertain. V shed 3 bases and J shed 10 bases, with 15 bases lying between them. The CDR3 is 13 residues long. Per the germline V gene, CDR1 is SQVTM and CDR2 is ANQGSEA. The CDR3 DNA reads as TGCAGCGTTGACTCCCCGCGGCAGGAGGAGCTGTTTTTT. Protein: CSVDSPRQEELFF.

This chain uses TRBV7-2 with TRBJ1-1; 8 bases agree with TRBD1. The germline CDR1 and CDR2 sequences are SGHTA and FQGNSA. This CDR3 is built from 14 residues. The junction had 3 bases not matched to a gene; V was cut back by 4 bases and J by 2 bases. The chain's CDR3 is CASSWGQVNTEAFF. The CDR3 region has the DNA TGTGCCAGCAGCTGGGGACAGGTTAACACTGAAGCTTTCTTT.

The chain couples TRBV5-1 to TRBJ2-1; 9 bases line up with TRBD2. The CDR3 length is 14 residues. CDR1 and CDR2 from the germline V gene are SGHRS and YFSETQ. Germline trimming cut 8 bases from V and 7 bases from J; bases unmatched to any gene: 10. CDR3 sequence (DNA): TGCGCCAGTAAAGCGGGAGGAGGAGGGAATGAGCAGTTCTTC. Its translation is CASKAGGGGNEQFF.

The chain links TRBV7-2 to TRBJ2-7, with D perhaps matching TRBD1 (5 bases). CDR3 length equals 14 residues. CDR1 is SGHTA and CDR2 is FQGNSA in the germline V gene. V was pared by 1 base and J by 3 bases, with 10 bases between. CDR3 amino acids: CASSLVGPHYEQYF. DNA of the CDR3: TGTGCCAGCAGCTTAGTGGGGCCCCACTACGAGCAGTACTTC. Complete variable domain (other parts from reference TRBV7-2 and TRBJ2-7): GAGVSQSPSNKVTEKGKDVELRCDPISGHTALYWYRQSLGQGLEFLIYFQGNSAPDKSGLPSDRFSAERTGGSVSTLTIQRTQQEDSAVYLCASSLVGPHYEQYFGPGTRLTVT.

The V gene is TRBV5-1, the J gene TRBJ1-5; maybe TRBD1 (5 bases). This CDR3 is 15 amino acids long. Trimming took off 0 bases at V and 7 bases at J, with 14 bases between the two ends. Germline values: CDR1 SGHRS, CDR2 YFSETQ. The CDR3 region has the DNA TGCGCCAGCAGCTTGGTTGGGGGGAAGGGCCAGCCCCAGCATTTT. It translates to CASSLVGGKGQPQHF.

The chain carries TRBV5-1 and TRBJ1-2; possibly TRBD1 for D (5 bases). Germline assignment: CDR1 SGHRS and CDR2 YFSETQ. Trimming left V 7 bases short and J 1 base short, with 14 bases between. The CDR3 sequence is 14 residues long. CDR3 in amino acids: CASSEQANNYGYTF. The CDR3 bases are TGCGCCAGCTCGGAACAGGCAAATAACTATGGCTACACCTTC.

The chain uses TRBV6-6 and TRBJ2-4; no reliable D call. This CDR3 spans 13 amino acids. Per the germline V gene, CDR1 is MNHNY and CDR2 is SVGAGI (reference sequence). With 0 bases removed from V and 7 bases from J, the gap between germline ends came to 7 bases. The DNA for the CDR3 is TGTGCCAGCAGTTACTCGGCGAGGAACATTCAGTACTTC. It specifies CASSYSARNIQYF.

The CDR3 region is CASSLGSGTEAFF. The CDR3 DNA follows: TGTGCCAGCAGCTTAGGGTCGGGGACTGAAGCTTTCTTT. The chain carries TRBV11-1 and TRBJ1-1; D gene ambiguous. The CDR3 loop spans 13 amino acids. V was cut by 1 base and J by 5 bases, with 8 bases left in between. Germline values: CDR1 SGHAT, CDR2 FQDESV (reference sequence).

The chain has TRBV28 and TRBJ1-5; no clear D. The CDR3 loop spans 13 amino acids. The V end lost 3 bases, the J end lost 5 bases, and 8 bases lay between the germline ends. The germline V gene has CDR1 MDHEN and CDR2 SYDVKM. In DNA form, the CDR3 reads TGTGCCAGCAGTTTGGTAAGGGATCAGCCCCAGCATTTT. Translation gives CASSLVRDQPQHF.

This chain joins TRBV5-1 and TRBJ2-3; no clear D. Per germline, CDR1 SGHRS and CDR2 YFSETQ. Trimming stripped 5 bases from V and 2 bases from J, with 12 bases between. This CDR3 region has 14 residues. CDR3 sequence: CASSVARSTDTQYF. CDR3 nucleotides: TGCGCCAGCAGTGTCGCAAGGTCCACAGATACGCAGTATTTT.

This chain connects TRBV7-2 to TRBJ2-7; D remains ambiguous. The V end was cut by 1 base, the J end by 1 base, with 8 bases between. The CDR3 runs 14 residues. Germline CDR1 SGHTA, CDR2 FQGNSA. CDR3 nucleotides: TGTGCCAGCAGCTTAGGATACAGATCCTACGAGCAGTACTTC. Translating it yields CASSLGYRSYEQYF.

The rearrangement joins TRBV7-3 to TRBJ1-1; D gene uncertain. CDR1 SGHTA and CDR2 FQGTGA come from the germline V gene. The CDR3 covers 14 residues. The V end lost 4 bases, the J end lost 5 bases, and 14 bases lay between the germline ends. The CDR3, as DNA: TGTGCCAGCAGCTGGCGTGGGGAGGAGACTGAAGCTTTCTTT. Translating it yields CASSWRGEETEAFF.

For the CDR3, the DNA is TGTGCCAGCAGCTTAGGACAGGAGTTCTATGGCTACACCTTC. Its protein product is CASSLGQEFYGYTF. The V call is TRBV11-3, the J call TRBJ1-2; TRBD1 is a possible D gene (6 bases). The length of the CDR3 is 14 residues. Germline CDR1 is SGHNT and CDR2 is YENEEA. Trimming pared 1 base from V and 4 bases from J, leaving 10 bases between.

The chain is built from TRBV10-3 and TRBJ1-5; D is perhaps TRBD1 (6 bases). The CDR3 has 14 residues. CDR1 is ENHRY and CDR2 is SYGVKD in the germline V gene. Trimming removed 10 bases from V and 0 bases from J, with 13 bases in between. CDR3 sequence reads: CATGGTSSNQPQHF. The DNA for the CDR3 is TGTGCCACCGGGGGGACAAGTAGCAATCAGCCCCAGCATTTT.

This chain joins TRBV4-3 and TRBJ2-7, with a tentative D call TRBD1 (5 bases). Germline V gene lookup returns CDR1 LGHNA and CDR2 YSLEER. The CDR3 totals 10 residues. V dropped 8 bases and J dropped 6 bases, with 8 bases sitting between them. CDR3 coding DNA: TGCGCCAGCGAAGGGGTCGAGCAGTACTTC. Translation gives CASEGVEQYF.